This T cell receptor (beta chain) emerged from a study of PD-1 blockade in classical Hodgkin lymphoma. Overall study findings and caveats: When set against healthy donors, newly diagnosed patients were reported to show lower baseline TCR diversity. Complete responders showed a baseline diversity that resembled the diversity of newly diagnosed patients. Patients starting nivolumab under 1 year after ASCT were excluded. By cycle point C4D1, TCR diversity had risen significantly in CD4+ cells (but not CD8+ cells).

In the case of this clone: The antigen is not known.

Each and every patient relapsed after autologous stem cell transplantation, and patients got differing brentuximab vedotin exposure. The assay was immunoSEQ multiplex PCR, and TCRdb's table has in-frame clones only and misses some. The sample records thousands of clones, around 80% being singletons. V shed 2 bases and J shed 2 bases, with 11 bases lying between them. This CDR3 has 15 amino acids. The germline CDR1 and CDR2 sequences are SGHTA and FQGNSA. This specimen was peripheral blood mononuclear cells (PBMCs), taken at baseline. This rearrangement joins TRBV7-2 to TRBJ2-3, with a possible D match to TRBD1 (6 bases). The TCR comes from a human donor with classical Hodgkin lymphoma. Written as DNA, the CDR3 is TGTGCCAGCAGCTTAACAGGGCAGAACACAGATACGCAGTATTTT. Translation: CASSLTGQNTDTQYF.